This T cell receptor (beta chain) came from a study of T cells after yellow fever vaccination. Study in general: Preparation used SMART-Seq v4 Ultra Low Input for the low-cell-number fractions. Whole-study results and caveats: Re-detected after boosting: most primary clones, almost 98% of CD4 and 88% of CD8. Though weaker, the secondary response peaked faster, on day 5 versus 15.

UMIs were added to TCR cDNA along with a universal primer site when it was made by 5'RACE template switching. Each CDR3 protein is one row after TCRdb ran MiXCR on the 5' RACE reads. Of around 600,000 distinct CDR3 sequences in the sample, around 12% were seen once. This clonotype was detected only a few times. Its antigen is still unknown. The clonotype comes from a young man who received the YFV17D yellow fever vaccine. Sequences were derived from PBMCs, sampled on the day of the yellow fever booster vaccination.

The chain's CDR3 is CASSLASGGAYNEQFF. The CDR3, as DNA: TGTGCCAGCAGCTTAGCTAGCGGAGGGGCCTACAATGAGCAGTTCTTC. The chain carries TRBV7-9 and TRBJ2-1; the D gene is possibly TRBD2 (6 bases). Trimming pared 0 bases from V and 2 bases from J, leaving 11 bases between. The CDR3 contains 16 residues. CDR1 SEHNR and CDR2 FQNEAQ come from the germline V gene (reference sequence).